This TCR beta chain is from a study of T cells in localized non-small cell lung cancer. The method was immunoSEQ multiplex PCR; TCRdb's version includes in-frame clones alone and lacks a portion of them. The sample includes over 10,000 clones, under 90% of them seen just once. Sequenced here: peripheral blood, sampled before any cancer treatment. This clonotype was sampled from a male donor aged 60 or over with stage I lung adenocarcinoma.

Here the CDR3 reads CASSPAQRGAGQSGELFF. CDR3 bases: TGTGCCAGCAGCCCAGCGCAGCGGGGGGCCGGGCAGTCCGGGGAGCTGTTTTTT. The chain employs TRBV7-3 and TRBJ2-2; 9 positions agree with TRBD2. V lost 5 bases, J lost 6 bases, and 16 bases stayed unmatched. The CDR3 spans 18 residues. CDR1 is SGHTA and CDR2 is FQGTGA in the germline V gene.